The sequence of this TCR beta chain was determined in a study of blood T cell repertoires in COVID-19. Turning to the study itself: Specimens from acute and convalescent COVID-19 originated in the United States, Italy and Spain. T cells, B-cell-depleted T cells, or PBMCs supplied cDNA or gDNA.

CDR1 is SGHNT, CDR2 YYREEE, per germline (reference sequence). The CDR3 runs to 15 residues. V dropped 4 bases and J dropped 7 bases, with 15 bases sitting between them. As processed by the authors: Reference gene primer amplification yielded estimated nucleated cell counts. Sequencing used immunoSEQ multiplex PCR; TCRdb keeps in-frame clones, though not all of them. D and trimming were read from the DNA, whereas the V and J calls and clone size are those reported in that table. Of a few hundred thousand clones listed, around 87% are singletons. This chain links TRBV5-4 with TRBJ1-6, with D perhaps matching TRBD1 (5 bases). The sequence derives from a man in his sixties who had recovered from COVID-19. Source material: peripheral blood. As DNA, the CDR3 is TGTGCCAGCAGCACCGGGGGGGTTTTGAATTCACCCCTCCACTTT. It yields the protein CASSTGGVLNSPLHF.